One and the same sample provided the 18 T cell receptor beta chains below, sequenced in a study of T cells in Graves' hyperthyroidism and ophthalmopathy. Amplified TCR beta CDR3 regions derived from RNA transcripts. HTBI primers were the set used in a first-round RT-PCR of the TCR CDR3. Each CDR3 protein gets one entry after TCRdb re-called the multiplex PCR reads with MiXCR. The sample holds some 490,000 distinct CDR3 sequences, approximately 23% seen once. The material sequenced was blood. These receptors all come from a woman in her sixties or seventies with Graves' ophthalmopathy.

The chain couples TRBV7-2 to TRBJ1-1; D not certain. The CDR3 consists of 16 residues. Germline loops: CDR1 SGHTA, CDR2 FQGNSA. The V and J ends lost 5 bases and 1 base respectively, with 17 bases between them. CDR3 in amino acids: CASSQKAALPNTEAFF. CDR3 nucleotides: TGTGCCAGCAGCCAAAAAGCCGCTCTCCCGAACACTGAAGCTTTCTTT.

V usage is TRBV27 and J usage is TRBJ2-2, with TRBD1 as a possible D gene (5 bases). The CDR3 extends over 13 amino acids. V was cut by 4 bases and J by 6 bases, with 9 bases left in between. Germline values: CDR1 MNHEY, CDR2 SMNVEV (reference sequence). CDR3 sequence reads: CASSSRVAGELFF. DNA for the CDR3: TGTGCCAGCAGTTCCAGGGTAGCCGGGGAGCTGTTTTTT.

V and J are TRBV19 and TRBJ2-7; TRBD2 aligns across 7 bases. This CDR3 is 14 amino acids long. J was trimmed by 7 bases and V by 1 base; bases with no gene match: 7. Per germline, CDR1 LNHDA and CDR2 SQIVND (reference sequence). The CDR3 is CASSIAGLVGEQYF. CDR3 coding DNA: TGTGCCAGTAGTATAGCTGGACTAGTGGGAGAGCAGTACTTC.

In this sample, this clonotype turned up many times. The chain combines TRBV12-3 or TRBV12-4 with TRBJ2-5; no clear D gene. The CDR3 runs to 15 residues. Trimming stripped 6 bases from V and 2 bases from J, with 16 bases between. CDR3 DNA: TGTGCCAGCAGCCTGGAACCAACCTTACAAGAGACCCAGTACTTC. Translating gives CASSLEPTLQETQYF.

This clonotype came up a few times. The chain is built from TRBV6-1 and TRBJ1-6; D ambiguous. Per germline, CDR1 MNHNS and CDR2 SASEGT. Trimming shortened V by 6 bases and J by 7 bases, and 13 bases separated the two germline ends. The CDR3 consists of 14 residues. In DNA, the CDR3 is TGTGCCAGCAGCCTCTTTGCCGAGAATTCACCCCTCCACTTT. Protein product: CASSLFAENSPLHF.

The CDR3 DNA sequence: TGTGCCACCAGTGATAGGGACAGGAGCAATGAGCAGTTCTTC. Its translation: CATSDRDRSNEQFF. The V gene is TRBV24-1, the J gene TRBJ2-1, with 8 bases lining up with TRBD1. Trimming removed 3 bases from V and 6 bases from J; junction bases left unmatched: 3. This CDR3 has 14 amino acids. Germline CDR1 is KGHDR and CDR2 is SFDVKD.

This clonotype has more than one count but fewer than ten. The CDR3 here is CSASRDTYNYGYTF. The DNA of the CDR3 is TGCAGTGCTAGTCGGGACACATATAACTATGGCTACACCTTC. The V gene is TRBV20-1, the J gene TRBJ1-2, with a weak D call TRBD1 (6 bases). The V end lost 3 bases, the J end lost 1 base, and 12 bases lay between the germline ends. Germline V lookup: CDR1 DFQATT, CDR2 SNEGSKA (reference sequence). CDR3 length equals 14 residues.

This chain joins TRBV3-1 and TRBJ2-5; TRBD2 agrees at 8 bases. The CDR3 runs to 15 residues. Germline trimming cut 0 bases from V and 2 bases from J; bases unmatched to any gene: 2. Germline V CDR1 and CDR2: LGHDT, YNNKEL (reference sequence). This CDR3 reads CASSQDLAGQETQYF. The CDR3 DNA reads TGTGCCAGCAGCCAAGATTTAGCGGGGCAAGAGACCCAGTACTTC.

V is TRBV28 and J is TRBJ2-2, with 8 nucleotides matching TRBD2. Germline trimming cut 5 bases from V and 1 base from J; bases unmatched to any gene: 12. The length of the CDR3 is 18 residues. Germline assignment: CDR1 MDHEN and CDR2 SYDVKM. CDR3 residues: CASSPNPPGLGNTGELFF. DNA of the CDR3: TGTGCCAGCAGTCCGAATCCGCCGGGACTAGGGAACACCGGGGAGCTGTTTTTT.

This clonotype has a handful of counts. This sequence joins TRBV6-1 and TRBJ1-4; a weak D match, TRBD1 (5 bases). Germline V lookup: CDR1 MNHNS, CDR2 SASEGT. This CDR3 region has 15 residues. V shed 5 bases and J shed 7 bases, with 17 bases lying between them. CDR3 in DNA: TGTGCCAGCAGTAGGGGAAGTGGAGTGGGTGAAAAACTGTTTTTT. Translation: CASSRGSGVGEKLFF.

In this sample, this clonotype turned up a few times. This may be a read error: a much more frequent sequence differs by one nucleotide. The gene calls are TRBV28 and TRBJ1-2; D ambiguous. Germline values: CDR1 MDHEN, CDR2 SYDVKM. This CDR3 has 11 residues. Trimming took off 7 bases at V and 2 bases at J, with 5 bases between the two ends. CDR3 region: CASTSNYGYTF. DNA of the CDR3: TGTGCCAGCACCTCCAACTATGGCTACACCTTC.

This chain joins TRBV4-1 and TRBJ2-7; D tentatively fits TRBD1 or TRBD2 (5 bases each). The CDR3 covers 16 residues. The V end lost 3 bases, the J end lost 1 base, and 16 bases lay between the germline ends. CDR1 and CDR2 from the germline V gene are MGHRA and YSYEKL. The CDR3 region is CASSHRTGTASYEQYF. CDR3 in DNA: TGCGCCAGCAGCCATCGCACCGGGACGGCTTCCTACGAGCAGTACTTC.

This clonotype was detected a few times. J is TRBJ1-1 and V is TRBV12-3 or TRBV12-4, with a tentative D call TRBD1 (5 bases). V was shortened by 10 bases and J by 2 bases, with 11 bases between the two germline ends. This CDR3 contains 12 residues. The CDR3 sequence: CATSTVNTEAFF. The DNA of the CDR3 is TGTGCCACCTCGACAGTTAACACTGAAGCTTTCTTT.

This clonotype was found a few times. The rearrangement links TRBV6-6 to TRBJ1-1; D possibly corresponds to TRBD1 (6 bases). The CDR3 covers 15 residues. Trimming took off 2 bases at V and 5 bases at J, with 15 bases between the two ends. Germline CDR1 MNHNY, CDR2 SVGAGI (reference sequence). For the CDR3, the DNA is TGTGCCAGCAGTTACACGGACAGTTCGGGGACTGAAGCTTTCTTT. Translating it yields CASSYTDSSGTEAFF.

The V call is TRBV5-1, the J call TRBJ2-2; 7 bases match TRBD2. The junction had 6 bases not matched to a gene; V was cut back by 1 base and J by 6 bases. Germline CDR1 SGHRS, CDR2 YFSETQ. The CDR3 length is 15 residues. CDR3 sequence (DNA): TGCGCCAGCAGCTTGCGGGAGGTTATGGCCGGGGAGCTGTTTTTT. The encoded protein is CASSLREVMAGELFF.

The V gene is TRBV7-2, the J gene TRBJ2-1; possible D gene TRBD2, 5 bases. The germline gives CDR1 SGHTA, CDR2 FQGNSA. The V end was cut by 5 bases, the J end by 1 base, with 12 bases between. CDR3 size: 15 residues. The CDR3 DNA sequence: TGTGCCAGCAGCCAGGCCGGGAATTCCTACAATGAGCAGTTCTTC. This translates into CASSQAGNSYNEQFF. The full variable domain, completed using reference TRBV7-2 and TRBJ2-1, is GAGVSQSPSNKVTEKGKDVELRCDPISGHTALYWYRQSLGQGLEFLIYFQGNSAPDKSGLPSDRFSAERTGGSVSTLTIQRTQQEDSAVYLCASSQAGNSYNEQFFGPGTRLTVL.

This clonotype has a handful of counts. The V gene is TRBV5-6, the J gene TRBJ2-3; 13 bases map to TRBD2. The CDR3 length is 18 residues. Germline V gives CDR1 SGHDT, CDR2 YYEEEE. With 1 base clipped from V and 4 bases from J, the junction kept 9 bases outside the gene matches. The CDR3, as DNA: TGTGCCAGCAGCTTGACCCCCCCGGGACTAGCGGGATCAGATACGCAGTATTTT. This encodes CASSLTPPGLAGSDTQYF.

This sequence joins TRBV20-1 and TRBJ2-5; D is undetermined. Germline CDR1 and CDR2: DFQATT and SNEGSKA (reference sequence). The CDR3 runs 16 residues. V was trimmed by 6 bases and J by 2 bases, leaving 22 bases between them. The CDR3, as DNA: TGCAGTGCCGAGCAAGGCGTTTCCCAGATACAAGAGACCCAGTACTTC. It translates to CSAEQGVSQIQETQYF.